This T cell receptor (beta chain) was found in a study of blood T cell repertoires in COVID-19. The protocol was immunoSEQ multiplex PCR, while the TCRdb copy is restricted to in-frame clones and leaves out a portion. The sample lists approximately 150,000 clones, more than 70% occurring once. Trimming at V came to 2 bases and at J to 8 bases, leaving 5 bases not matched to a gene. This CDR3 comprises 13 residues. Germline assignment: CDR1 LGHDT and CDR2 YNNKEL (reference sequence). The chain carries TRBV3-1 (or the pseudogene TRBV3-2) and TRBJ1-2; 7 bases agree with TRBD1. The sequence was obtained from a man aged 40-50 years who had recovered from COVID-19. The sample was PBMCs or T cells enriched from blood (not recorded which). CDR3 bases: TGTGCCAGCAGCCAACCGGGACAGTACGGCTACACCTTC. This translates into CASSQPGQYGYTF.